The clone carrying this TCR beta chain showed up just a few times. The germline V gene encodes CDR1 MNHEY and CDR2 SVGAGI. Trimming removed 4 bases from V and 4 bases from J, with 16 bases in between. The CDR3 sequence is 15 residues long. This sample is part of a study of T-cell memory formation after mild COVID-19. TCRdb called the 5' RACE reads again in MiXCR, with one record for every CDR3 protein. The table includes 65,000 to 90,000 distinct CDR3 sequences, 14% detected once. This receptor was identified in an adult woman who had mild COVID-19 (a few samples of this study predate the infection). Cell type and time point are not known. The sequenced sample was PBMCs or a T cell subset sorted from them (not recorded which). The rearrangement links TRBV6-5 to TRBJ2-5; maybe TRBD2 (6 bases). CDR3 protein: CASSLYRAGSETQYF. Written as DNA, the CDR3 is TGTGCCAGCAGTTTATATCGGGCGGGATCAGAGACCCAGTACTTC.